This T cell receptor beta chain was identified in a study of blood T cell repertoires in COVID-19 (dated by TCRdb to the early 2020s). For the study in its entirety: Samples covering the acute and convalescent phases of COVID-19 were provided by collaborators in the United States, Italy and Spain. The prospective study material was composed of cDNA or gDNA derived from T cells, B-cell-depleted T cells, or PBMCs. Subjects who had been exposed to COVID-19, were actively infected with it, or had recovered from it provided the deeply sampled blood TCRbeta repertoires that made up the dataset. The repertoires were released in a freely available public database meant as a resource for research on the immune response to SARS-CoV-2. The samples were drawn from the first 160 participants of the ongoing ImmuneRACE study and from roughly 1,300 subjects provided by 6 global collaborators. Sample metadata almost always included a de-identified subject ID, COVID-19 status, age in years and sex. Where available, HLA class I and class II types were taken from metadata supplied by the sample provider and were not determined by assay-based typing. Summary of the overall study and its limitations: The quantity of clinical and demographic metadata differed by source and by participant and was supplied without curation.

TCRbeta CDR3 regions were amplified from genomic DNA using the immunoSEQ Assay, a bias-controlled multiplex PCR. The original pipeline was this. The number of nucleated cells in each sample was estimated from the amplification of reference gene primers within the assay. Sequence reads were collapsed and filtered to measure the absolute abundance of every unique TCRbeta CDR3 rearrangement. For each sample, productive Simpson clonality was calculated as the square root of Simpson's diversity index across productive rearrangements. The table was pulled from immuneACCESS by TCRdb, which kept in-frame rearrangements only. Such tables lose some clones; where checked, under half of the loss comes from unresolved V genes, and the rest has no known cause. D and trimming come from the DNA, and the V and J calls and clone size come from that table. For this sample the table gives 120,000 to 150,000 clones, of which about 90% were detected only once. The top ten clones comprise approximately 40% of the sample.

Another Seattle source contributed samples from volunteer blood donors who had recovered from COVID-19. Each collaborating institution followed its own protocols to collect whole blood in K2EDTA tubes. For TCRbeta analysis, collaborator samples were shipped as frozen whole blood, as isolated PBMCs, or as DNA extracted from either sample type. As for this clone: Its antigen is still unknown. No base quality information exists; no much larger clone differs at one position.

The CDR3 spans 15 residues, from the cysteine through the phenylalanine. Kept here is only the CDR3 DNA, which spans 45 bases and is read in frame from base 1. V sheds 0 bases and J sheds 0 bases, leaving 6 bases between their ends. The germline V gene (reference sequence) supplies CDR1 MNHNY and CDR2 SVGAGI. This receptor was obtained from a man in his fifties or sixties who had recovered from COVID-19. The sample was peripheral blood. The V and J segments used are TRBV6-6 and TRBJ1-5, with the D gene not clear enough to name. The CDR3 loop reads CASSYSRDSNQPQHF. The DNA sequence reads TGTGCCAGCAGTTACTCGAGGGATAGCAATCAGCCCCAGCATTTT.